A selection of T cell receptor beta chains follows, all from one sample in a study of shared clonotypes between healthy human individuals. Clones were read by immunoSEQ multiplex PCR, and TCRdb kept only the in-frame ones, dropping some. In the table there are fewer than 800,000 clones, roughly 94% of which are singletons. Input material: naive CD8+ T cells sorted from blood. These receptors all stem from a man younger than 45 in good health. Each CDR3 is given with its conserved first and last residue. A D gene is named only where the DNA matches it firmly. Clone sizes are given selectively: once, few, many, or a class where the clone is expanded.

>TRBV10-3|TRBJ2-5|TRBD2|-
CAIRRAGAEETQYF
TGTGCCATCAGGAGGGCGGGAGCTGAGGAGACCCAGTACTTC
>TRBV15|TRBJ2-7|TRBD1|-
CATSRGKLRDRDYEQYF
TGTGCCACCAGCAGAGGCAAGCTTCGGGACAGGGACTACGAGCAGTACTTC
>TRBV11-2|TRBJ1-1|TRBD1|-
CASSSRQGASMNTEAFF
TGTGCCAGCAGCTCCCGACAGGGGGCCTCCATGAACACTGAAGCTTTCTTT
>TRBV5-4|TRBJ2-7|-|-
CASKQAGSSYEQYF
TGTGCCAGCAAACAAGCAGGGAGCTCCTACGAGCAGTACTTC
>TRBV27|TRBJ2-7|-|-
CASSLSVEYEQYF
TGTGCCAGCAGTTTATCGGTCGAGTACGAGCAGTACTTC
>TRBV27|TRBJ2-1|TRBD2|-
CASSLGTSGRSEQFF
TGTGCCAGCAGTTTAGGCACTAGCGGGAGGTCTGAGCAGTTCTTC
>TRBV10-2|TRBJ1-5|-|-
CASSESSGGRKPQHF
TGCGCCAGCAGTGAAAGTAGTGGAGGTAGAAAGCCCCAGCATTTT
>TRBV7-9|TRBJ2-5|-|-
CASSSPYQETQYF
TGTGCCAGCAGCTCTCCGTACCAAGAGACCCAGTACTTC
>TRBV19|TRBJ2-1|-|-
CASNMGVSSYNEQFF
TGTGCCAGTAACATGGGGGTAAGCTCCTACAATGAGCAGTTCTTC
>TRBV6-6|TRBJ2-3|-|-
CASSSGPTDTQYF
TGTGCCAGCAGTTCCGGACCCACAGATACGCAGTATTTT
>TRBV6-1|TRBJ2-7|-|-
CASSDYLAYEQYF
TGTGCCAGCAGTGATTATCTAGCCTACGAACAGTACTTC
>TRBV5-1|TRBJ2-7|TRBD2|-
CASSYSPSGSSYEQYF
TGCGCCAGCAGCTACTCCCCGAGCGGGAGCTCCTACGAGCAGTACTTC
>TRBV4-3|TRBJ1-2|TRBD1|-
CASSHNPGQGNYGYTF
TGCGCCAGCAGCCACAATCCGGGACAGGGAAACTATGGCTACACCTTC
>TRBV7-8|TRBJ2-1|-|-
CASSLALDEQFF
TGTGCCAGCAGCTTAGCCCTAGATGAGCAGTTCTTC
>TRBV4-3|TRBJ1-2|-|-
CASSQLAQVVRGQDYGYTF
TGCGCCAGCAGCCAGCTCGCGCAAGTCGTCAGGGGCCAGGACTATGGCTACACCTTC
>TRBV27|TRBJ2-1|-|-
CASSLSGAINEQFF
TGTGCCAGCAGTTTATCGGGGGCCATCAATGAGCAGTTCTTC
>TRBV7-2|TRBJ2-5|TRBD1|-
CASSSRTGGLQETQYF
TGTGCCAGCAGCTCCAGGACAGGGGGTTTACAAGAGACCCAGTACTTC
>TRBV7-9|TRBJ2-7|-|-
CASSSRDTPYEQYF
TGTGCCAGCAGCTCCCGGGACACCCCCTACGAGCAGTACTTC
>TRBV11-2|TRBJ2-7|-|-
CASSPSRANEQYF
TGTGCCAGCAGCCCCAGCAGGGCGAACGAGCAGTACTTC
>TRBV4-1|TRBJ1-5|-|few
CASSQAQGTFGNQPQHF
TGCGCCAGCAGCCAAGCACAGGGAACTTTTGGGAATCAGCCCCAGCATTTT
>TRBV29-1|TRBJ2-7|-|-
CSVEGRDLPYEQYF
TGCAGCGTTGAGGGCAGGGATCTTCCCTACGAGCAGTACTTC
>TRBV28|TRBJ2-7|-|-
CASRDNTNYEQYF
TGTGCCAGCCGGGACAACACAAATTACGAGCAGTACTTC
>TRBV4-2|TRBJ2-1|-|few
CASSQGRGGRYNEQFF
TGTGCCAGCAGCCAAGGAAGGGGAGGACGCTACAATGAGCAGTTCTTC
>TRBV7-8|TRBJ2-1|-|-
CASRPPGPSGNEQFF
TGTGCCAGCAGACCGCCGGGCCCCTCTGGTAATGAGCAGTTCTTC
>TRBV19|TRBJ2-5|-|once
CASSILAQETQYF
TGTGCCAGTAGTATATTGGCTCAAGAGACCCAGTACTTC
>TRBV7-2|TRBJ2-1|TRBD2|once
CASSLEVLAGGGSYNEQFF
TGTGCCAGCAGCTTAGAGGTACTAGCGGGGGGAGGCTCCTACAATGAGCAGTTCTTC
>TRBV28|TRBJ1-4|-|-
CASGFRTGKLFF
TGTGCCAGCGGGTTCCGAACCGGAAAACTGTTTTTT
>TRBV23-1|TRBJ2-7|-|-
CASSQSRTTLPRSYEQYF
TGCGCCAGCAGTCAATCGAGGACTACGTTACCGAGGTCCTACGAGCAGTACTTC
>TRBV11-1|TRBJ1-5|-|-
CASSLGRNQPQHF
TGTGCCAGCAGCTTAGGAAGGAATCAGCCCCAGCATTTT
>TRBV5-6|TRBJ2-7|-|-
CASSFGDSPHF
TGTGCCAGCAGCTTCGGGGACTCACCCCACTTC
>TRBV6-6|TRBJ2-1|-|many
CASSYEFNEQFF
TGTGCCAGCAGTTACGAGTTCAATGAGCAGTTCTTC
>TRBV5-4|TRBJ2-7|TRBD1|-
CASSLTGVSEQYF
TGTGCCAGCAGCCTTACAGGGGTGAGCGAGCAGTACTTC
>TRBV5-5|TRBJ2-7|TRBD1|-
CASSLGTGVDYEQYF
TGTGCCAGCAGCTTGGGGACAGGGGTGGACTACGAGCAGTACTTC
>TRBV11-2|TRBJ2-3|-|-
CASSLVGDTQYF
TGTGCCAGCAGCTTAGTAGGGGATACGCAGTATTTT
>TRBV18|TRBJ2-7|-|-
CASSPASNVYEQYF
TGTGCCAGCTCACCAGCCAGTAATGTCTACGAGCAGTACTTC
>TRBV11-2|TRBJ2-7|TRBD2|-
CASSSFLAGWNQQYF
TGTGCCAGCAGCTCATTTCTAGCGGGATGGAATCAGCAGTACTTC
>TRBV27|TRBJ2-1|-|-
CASSSQGFEQFF
TGTGCCAGCAGTTCTCAGGGGTTTGAGCAGTTCTTC